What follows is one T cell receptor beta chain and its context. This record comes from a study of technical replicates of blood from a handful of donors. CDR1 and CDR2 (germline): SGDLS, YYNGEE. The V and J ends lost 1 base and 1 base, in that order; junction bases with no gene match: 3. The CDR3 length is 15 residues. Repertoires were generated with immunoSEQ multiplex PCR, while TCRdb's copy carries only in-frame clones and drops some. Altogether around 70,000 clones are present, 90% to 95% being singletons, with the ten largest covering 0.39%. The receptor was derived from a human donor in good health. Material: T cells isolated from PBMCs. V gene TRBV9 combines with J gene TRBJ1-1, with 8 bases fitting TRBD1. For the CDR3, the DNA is TGTGCCAGCAGCGTATCCCAGGGGGCGAACACTGAAGCTTTCTTT. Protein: CASSVSQGANTEAFF.